A single sample gave rise to the 4 T cell receptor beta chains below, sequenced in a study of cytomegalovirus exposure and HLA in healthy donors (TCRdb year 2017). The library was generated by the immunoSEQ multiplex PCR assay. TCRdb took over this immuneACCESS table, retaining in-frame rearrangements with V and J assigned. Such tables are incomplete; in checked studies, under half of the missing clones stem from an unresolved V gene, and the remainder is unexplained. For this sample there are about 200,000 clones; around 80% appear just once. 1% to 1.5% of the sample comes from the top ten. Sequencing was performed on PBMCs. The receptors were gathered from a woman under 40 in good health and CMV-seronegative.

This sequence joins TRBV25-1 and TRBJ1-3; TRBD1 agrees at 12 bases. The CDR3 contains 17 residues. Germline values: CDR1 MGHDK, CDR2 SYGVNS. The V and J ends lost 1 base and 4 bases, in that order; junction bases with no gene match: 5. The CDR3 reads CASSELRGQGAGNTIYF. The CDR3 region has the DNA TGTGCCAGCAGTGAATTAAGGGGACAGGGGGCAGGAAACACCATATATTTT.

The chain couples TRBV5-1 to TRBJ2-5; D gene uncertain. Trimming left V 7 bases short and J 1 base short, with 5 bases between. This CDR3 is built from 11 residues. Germline CDR1 SGHRS, CDR2 YFSETQ. The CDR3 is CASHTQETQYF. The CDR3 nucleotides are TGCGCCAGCCACACCCAAGAGACCCAGTACTTC.

The chain joins TRBV9 to TRBJ2-1, with D possibly matching TRBD2 (7 bases). The CDR3 consists of 15 residues. Germline CDR1 and CDR2: SGDLS and YYNGEE. With 0 bases removed from V and 9 bases from J, the gap between germline ends came to 16 bases. The CDR3 sequence is CASSVVVGGLGEQFF. The DNA for the CDR3 is TGTGCCAGCAGCGTAGTAGTGGGGGGGCTAGGTGAGCAGTTCTTC.

This clone was picked up a small number of times. This rearrangement joins TRBV29-1 to TRBJ1-1; D call uncertain. The germline CDR1 and CDR2 sequences are SQVTM and ANQGSEA. The CDR3 loop spans 12 amino acids. Trimming stripped 5 bases from V and 1 base from J, with 8 bases between. The CDR3 is CSVSHRNTEAFF. DNA for the CDR3: TGCAGCGTTTCCCACAGGAACACTGAAGCTTTCTTT.